This passage covers 18 T cell receptor beta chains from one sample sequenced in a study of blood T cell repertoires in COVID-19. Sequenced by immunoSEQ multiplex PCR; TCRdb stores in-frame clones only, minus some. The sample records fewer than 200,000 clones, around four fifths being singletons. The sequencing sample was made of peripheral blood. The receptors were gathered from an elderly woman with COVID-19, enrolled during active disease.

The chain carries TRBV19 and TRBJ1-2; no firm D call. This CDR3 comprises 13 residues. V gave up 5 bases and J gave up 3 bases, with 10 bases separating them. Germline assignment: CDR1 LNHDA and CDR2 SQIVND (reference sequence). CDR3 sequence reads: CASSWSPDYGYTF. The CDR3 DNA follows: TGTGCCAGTAGTTGGAGTCCGGACTATGGCTACACCTTC.

The V call is TRBV6-5, the J call TRBJ1-6; tentative D call: TRBD1 (6 bases). Deletions cut 5 bases from V and 8 bases from J, with 13 bases between. The germline gives CDR1 MNHEY, CDR2 SVGAGI. The CDR3 has 14 residues. The CDR3 DNA reads as TGTGCCAGCAGTCAACAGGGACGGCATTCACCCCTCCACTTT. Translating it yields CASSQQGRHSPLHF.

V gene TRBV15 combines with J gene TRBJ2-3; D remains ambiguous. V lost 0 bases and J 2 bases, leaving 6 bases between the germline ends. Germline-derived CDR1 and CDR2 are LNHNV and YYDKDF (reference sequence). The CDR3 is 14 amino acids. CDR3 sequence: CATSRDLNTDTQYF. In DNA form, the CDR3 reads TGTGCCACCAGCAGAGATCTAAACACAGATACGCAGTATTTT.

The sample holds one count of this clone. The rearrangement joins TRBV11-2 to TRBJ2-5, with D tentatively TRBD2 (6 bases). The CDR3 consists of 14 residues. Germline V lookup: CDR1 SGHAT, CDR2 FQNNGV. Trimming left V 4 bases short and J 0 bases short, with 9 bases between. CDR3 amino acids: CASSSRDYQETQYF. CDR3 coding DNA: TGTGCCAGCAGCTCCCGGGACTACCAAGAGACCCAGTACTTC.

The chain has TRBV25-1 and TRBJ1-1; TRBD1 aligns across 8 bases. The CDR3 runs 13 residues. Germline CDR1 is MGHDK and CDR2 is SYGVNS. Losses at the gene ends were 9 bases for V and 4 bases for J; bases not matched to a gene: 7. The CDR3 protein is CASSQGARTEAFF. In DNA, the CDR3 is TGTGCCAGTAGCCAGGGGGCGCGCACTGAAGCTTTCTTT.

This clone was counted between two and nine times. This chain connects TRBV6-5 to TRBJ2-1; TRBD1 matches at 8 bases. The CDR3 is 15 amino acids. V lost 6 bases to trimming and J lost 5 bases; unmatched junction nucleotides: 9. The germline V gene has CDR1 MNHEY and CDR2 SVGAGI. The CDR3 coding sequence is TGTGCCAGCAGCTCCGACAGGGGCATACACAATGAGCAGTTCTTC. Protein product: CASSSDRGIHNEQFF.

The chain has TRBV6-5 and TRBJ2-7; a weak D match, TRBD1 (6 bases). V gave up 9 bases and J gave up 2 bases, with 14 bases separating them. CDR1 and CDR2 (germline): MNHEY, SVGAGI. The CDR3 spans 13 residues. CDR3 DNA: TGTGCCAGTAAGATGGACAGACCCTACGAGCAGTACTTC. This translates into CASKMDRPYEQYF.

The V and J genes are TRBV5-5 and TRBJ2-7, with a weak D call TRBD2 (6 bases). V was pared by 5 bases and J by 0 bases, with 18 bases between. The germline CDR1 and CDR2 sequences are SGHKS and YYEKEE (reference sequence). The CDR3 spans 16 residues. CDR3 in amino acids: CASRRTGTDSSYEQYF. The CDR3 region has the DNA TGTGCCAGCAGAAGGACCGGGACTGACAGCTCCTACGAGCAGTACTTC.

This sequence joins TRBV7-2 and TRBJ2-3; no definite D call. The CDR3 consists of 11 residues. Per the germline V gene, CDR1 is SGHTA and CDR2 is FQGNSA. Trimming took off 6 bases at V and 2 bases at J, with 3 bases between the two ends. Written as DNA, the CDR3 is TGTGCCAGCAGATACACAGATACGCAGTATTTT. The encoded protein is CASRYTDTQYF.

The chain uses TRBV18 and TRBJ2-1, with D possibly being TRBD1 (6 bases). This CDR3 has 15 residues. With 5 bases removed from V and 9 bases from J, the gap between germline ends came to 20 bases. The germline CDR1 and CDR2 sequences are KGHSH and LQKENI. DNA for the CDR3: TGTGCCAGCTCATTGTTGGGGGCTAGTAGAGGTGAGCAGTTCTTC. Translation: CASSLLGASRGEQFF.

CDR3 coding DNA: TGTGCCAGCAGCGGAGTGGGTGGAGGGGTAACTGAAGCTTTCTTT. As protein: CASSGVGGGVTEAFF. V is TRBV7-8 and J is TRBJ1-1, with a tentative D call TRBD1 (5 bases). Looked up from germline, CDR1 is SGHVS and CDR2 is FQNEAQ. Trimming pared 5 bases from V and 5 bases from J, leaving 18 bases between. The CDR3 contains 15 residues.

The chain is built from TRBV5-5 and TRBJ1-3; D call uncertain. V was shortened by 5 bases and J by 0 bases, with 9 bases between the two germline ends. The CDR3 sequence is 14 residues long. Germline-derived CDR1 and CDR2 are SGHKS and YYEKEE (reference sequence). The DNA for the CDR3 is TGTGCCAGCAGTCTTCCCTCCTCTGGAAACACCATATATTTT. Translation gives CASSLPSSGNTIYF.

The chain joins TRBV5-4 to TRBJ2-2; 9 positions agree with TRBD2. V shed 5 bases, J shed 3 bases, and the junction held 8 bases outside the gene matches. Germline CDR1 and CDR2: SGHNT and YYREEE (reference sequence). The CDR3 is 16 amino acids. In DNA form, the CDR3 reads TGTGCCAGCAGTGCGGGAGGGGAGCGGGACACCGGGGAGCTGTTTTTT. Its protein is CASSAGGERDTGELFF.

The chain uses TRBV6-5 and TRBJ2-7, with D perhaps TRBD1 (6 bases). The CDR3 is made up of 13 amino acids. V shed 7 bases and J shed 5 bases, with 15 bases lying between them. Looked up from germline, CDR1 is MNHEY and CDR2 is SVGAGI. The CDR3 spells CASIKVGGDEQYF. In DNA, the CDR3 is TGTGCCAGCATTAAGGTAGGGGGAGACGAGCAGTACTTC.

The rearrangement uses TRBV5-4 and TRBJ2-7, with a weak D call TRBD1 (7 bases). Per germline, CDR1 SGHNT and CDR2 YYREEE (reference sequence). The CDR3 runs to 15 residues. V gave up 4 bases and J gave up 1 base, with 15 bases separating them. CDR3: CASSPGAGQSYEQYF. The CDR3 DNA follows: TGTGCCAGCAGCCCCGGGGCGGGACAGTCCTACGAGCAGTACTTC.

V and J are TRBV7-8 and TRBJ2-3; 7 nucleotides line up with TRBD2. The germline CDR1 and CDR2 sequences are SGHVS and FQNEAQ. The CDR3 runs to 16 residues. V dropped 4 bases and J dropped 1; count of bases not matched to a gene: 8. The CDR3 loop reads CASSSWGGSGTDTQYF. CDR3 DNA sequence: TGTGCCAGCAGCTCTTGGGGGGGGAGCGGCACAGATACGCAGTATTTT.

V and J are TRBV6-5 and TRBJ1-5; no reliable D call. The CDR3 spans 12 residues. The V gene's germline CDR1 is MNHEY and CDR2 SVGAGI. Trimming stripped 6 bases from V and 5 bases from J, with 8 bases between. The CDR3 loop is CASSFRDQPQHF. The CDR3 coding sequence is TGTGCCAGCAGCTTTCGGGATCAGCCCCAGCATTTT.

This clone is a singleton in its sample. The chain employs TRBV3-1 (or the pseudogene TRBV3-2) and TRBJ1-1; D remains ambiguous. The CDR3 is 14 amino acids. Trimming left V 0 bases short and J 2 bases short, with 7 bases between. The V gene's germline CDR1 is LGHDT and CDR2 YNNKEL (reference sequence). CDR3 nucleotide sequence: TGTGCCAGCAGCCAAGATGCGGCCAACACTGAAGCTTTCTTT. It yields the protein CASSQDAANTEAFF.